This TCR beta chain originates from a study of T cell repertoires in cytomegalovirus infection. MiXCR was run by TCRdb on the reads, yielding one entry per CDR3 protein. The sample includes about 360,000 distinct CDR3 sequences, approximately 35% of them seen just once. In this sample, this clonotype turned up many times. What it binds is unknown. The CDR3 runs 12 residues. Looked up from germline, CDR1 is SGHTA and CDR2 is FQGNSA. Trimming removed 5 bases at V and 6 bases at J, with 10 bases between. The V and J genes are TRBV7-2 and TRBJ1-2; no clear D. The starting material was cultured PBMCs, obtained from culture after CMV antigen stimulation. This TCR came from a human donor in good health (CMV status not recorded). Some clones in this sample may be carry-over from other donors' samples. As DNA, the CDR3 is TGTGCCAGCAGCCCCCGGTCGCATGGCTACACCTTC. Its translation: CASSPRSHGYTF.